The sequence of this TCR beta chain was determined in a study of T cell changes during pregnancy in multiple sclerosis. Generated by immunoSEQ multiplex PCR, the TCRdb table keeps only in-frame clones and is missing some. Of fewer than 60,000 clones listed, 92% are singletons. The CDR3 sequence is 14 residues long. Germline CDR1 reads ENHRY; CDR2 reads SYGVKD. V gave up 0 bases and J gave up 4 bases, with 9 bases separating them. This clonotype originated in a female donor with multiple sclerosis, enrolled in a pregnancy study. The sample here was CD4+ T cells from peripheral blood mononuclear cells, taken after pregnancy. V is TRBV10-3 and J is TRBJ1-2, with a possible D match to TRBD1 (5 bases). CDR3: CAISESTETYGYTF. As DNA, the CDR3 is TGTGCCATCAGTGAGTCGACAGAGACCTATGGCTACACCTTC.